This T cell receptor (beta chain) is from a study of blood T cell repertoires in COVID-19. Original analysis: Reference gene primers were amplified, and this amplification served to estimate nucleated cell counts. Using immunoSEQ multiplex PCR, the repertoire was profiled, and TCRdb retains in-frame clones only, with some absent. Clone size and V and J calls were adopted from that table, with D and trimming inferred from the DNA. The sample contains some 180,000 clones, about four fifths of which appear only once. Germline trimming cut 4 bases from V and 8 bases from J; bases unmatched to any gene: 3. The V gene's germline CDR1 is SGHDN and CDR2 FVKESK. The CDR3 is made up of 13 amino acids. Seattle's cohort entered during active infection and was followed longitudinally. This clone is a singleton in its sample.

This chain joins TRBV14 and TRBJ2-1; 9 positions match TRBD2. The material sequenced was peripheral blood. The TCR was taken from a woman aged 40 to 55 with COVID-19, enrolled during active disease. The CDR3 loop reads CASSPSGDHEQFF. CDR3 DNA: TGTGCCAGCAGCCCTAGCGGGGACCATGAGCAGTTCTTC.